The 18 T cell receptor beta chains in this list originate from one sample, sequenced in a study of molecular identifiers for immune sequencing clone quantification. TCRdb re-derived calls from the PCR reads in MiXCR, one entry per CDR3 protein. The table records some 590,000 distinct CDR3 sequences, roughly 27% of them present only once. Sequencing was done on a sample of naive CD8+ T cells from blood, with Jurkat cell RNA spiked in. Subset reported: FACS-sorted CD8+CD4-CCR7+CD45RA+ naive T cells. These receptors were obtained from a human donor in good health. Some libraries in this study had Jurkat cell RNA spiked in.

The CDR3 DNA reads TGTGCCAGCACCCAGGGTTCCGCCTACGAGCAGTACTTC. Translating gives CASTQGSAYEQYF. The V call is TRBV2, the J call TRBJ2-7; maybe TRBD1 (5 bases). From germline, CDR1 is SNHLY and CDR2 FYNNEI. V lost 7 bases, J lost 2 bases, and 12 bases lay in between. This CDR3 is built from 13 residues. Supplemented by reference TRBV2 and TRBJ2-7, the full variable domain reads EPEVTQTPSHQVTQMGQEVILRCVPISNHLYFYWYRQILGQKVEFLVSFYNNEISEKSEIFDDQFSVERPDGSNFTLKIRSTKLEDSAMYFCASTQGSAYEQYFGPGTRLTVT.

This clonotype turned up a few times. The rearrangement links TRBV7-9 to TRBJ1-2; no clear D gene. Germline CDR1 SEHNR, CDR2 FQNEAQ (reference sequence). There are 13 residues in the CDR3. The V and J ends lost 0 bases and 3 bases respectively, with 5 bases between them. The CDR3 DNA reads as TGTGCCAGCAGCTTAGCGGTAGACTATGGCTACACCTTC. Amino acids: CASSLAVDYGYTF.

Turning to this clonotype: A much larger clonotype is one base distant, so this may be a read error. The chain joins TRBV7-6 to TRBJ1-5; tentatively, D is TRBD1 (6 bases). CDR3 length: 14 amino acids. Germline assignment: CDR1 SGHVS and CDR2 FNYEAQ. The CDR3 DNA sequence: TGTGCCAACAGCCCAGGGGAAAGCAATCAGCCCCAGCATTTT. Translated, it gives CANSPGESNQPQHF.

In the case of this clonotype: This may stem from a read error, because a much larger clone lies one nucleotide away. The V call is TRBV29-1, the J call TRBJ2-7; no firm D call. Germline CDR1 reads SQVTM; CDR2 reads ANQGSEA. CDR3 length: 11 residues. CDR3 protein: CSVEVRYELYF. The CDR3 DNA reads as TGCAGCGTTGAAGTCCGCTACGAGCTGTACTTC.

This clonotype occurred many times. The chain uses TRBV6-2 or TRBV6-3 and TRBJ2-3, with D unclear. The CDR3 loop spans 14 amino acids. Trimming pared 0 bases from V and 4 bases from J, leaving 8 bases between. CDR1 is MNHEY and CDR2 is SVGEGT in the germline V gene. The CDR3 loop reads CASSYSGPADTQYF. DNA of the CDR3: TGTGCCAGCAGTTACTCCGGACCAGCAGATACGCAGTATTTT.

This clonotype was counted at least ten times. The CDR3 is CSARVQASYEQYF. The DNA for the CDR3 is TGCAGTGCTAGAGTACAGGCCTCCTACGAGCAGTACTTC. This chain links TRBV20-1 with TRBJ2-7; D is perhaps TRBD1 (5 bases). There are 13 residues in the CDR3. V was cut by 1 base and J by 0 bases, with 7 bases left in between. In germline, CDR1 is DFQATT, CDR2 SNEGSKA (reference sequence).

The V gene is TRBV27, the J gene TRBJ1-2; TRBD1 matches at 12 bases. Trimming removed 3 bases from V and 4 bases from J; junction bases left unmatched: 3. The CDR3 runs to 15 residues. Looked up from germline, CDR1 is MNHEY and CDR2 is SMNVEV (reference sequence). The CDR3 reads CASSFGTGGVYGYTF. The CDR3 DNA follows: TGTGCCAGCAGTTTTGGGACAGGGGGCGTCTATGGCTACACCTTC.

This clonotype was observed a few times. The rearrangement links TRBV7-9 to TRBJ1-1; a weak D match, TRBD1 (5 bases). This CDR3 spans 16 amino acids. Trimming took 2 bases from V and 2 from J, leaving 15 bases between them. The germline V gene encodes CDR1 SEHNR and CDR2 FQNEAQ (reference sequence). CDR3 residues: CASSLTARGSNTEAFF. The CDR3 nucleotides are TGTGCCAGCAGCTTAACGGCGAGGGGCAGCAACACTGAAGCTTTCTTT.

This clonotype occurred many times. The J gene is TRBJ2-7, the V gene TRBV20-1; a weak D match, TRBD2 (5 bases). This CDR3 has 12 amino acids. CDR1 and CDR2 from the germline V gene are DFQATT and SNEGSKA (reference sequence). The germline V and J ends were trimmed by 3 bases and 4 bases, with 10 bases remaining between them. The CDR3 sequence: CSARVSGYEQYF. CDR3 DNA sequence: TGCAGTGCTAGGGTTTCGGGATACGAGCAGTACTTC.

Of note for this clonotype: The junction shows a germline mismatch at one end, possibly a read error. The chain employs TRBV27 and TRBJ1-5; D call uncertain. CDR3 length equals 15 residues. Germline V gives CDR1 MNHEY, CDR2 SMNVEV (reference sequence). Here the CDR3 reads CASSLGGYSNQPRHF. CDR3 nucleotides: TGTGCCAGCAGTTTAGGCGGGTATAGCAATCAGCCCCGGCATTTT.

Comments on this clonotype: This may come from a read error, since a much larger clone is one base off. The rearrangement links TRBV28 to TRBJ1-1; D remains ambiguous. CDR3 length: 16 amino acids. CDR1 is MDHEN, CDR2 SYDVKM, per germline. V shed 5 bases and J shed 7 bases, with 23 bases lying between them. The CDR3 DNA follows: TGTGCCAGCAGTCCCCGGTCGTTCAGTGGAGACATTGAAGCTTTCTTT. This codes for CASSPRSFSGDIEAFF.

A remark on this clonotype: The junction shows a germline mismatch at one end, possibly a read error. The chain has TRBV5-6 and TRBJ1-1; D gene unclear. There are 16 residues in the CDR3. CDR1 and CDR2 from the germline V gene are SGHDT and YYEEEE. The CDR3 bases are TGTGCCAGCGGCTTGTCTGGCGCCAGCCTGAACACTGAAGCTTTCTTT. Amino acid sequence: CASGLSGASLNTEAFF.

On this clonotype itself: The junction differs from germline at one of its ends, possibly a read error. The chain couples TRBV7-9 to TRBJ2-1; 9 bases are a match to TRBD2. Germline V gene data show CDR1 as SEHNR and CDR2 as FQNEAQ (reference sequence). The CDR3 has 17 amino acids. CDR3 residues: CASSLVHGTSSYNGQFF. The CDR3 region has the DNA TGTGCCAGCAGCTTAGTACACGGGACTAGCTCCTACAATGGGCAGTTCTTC.

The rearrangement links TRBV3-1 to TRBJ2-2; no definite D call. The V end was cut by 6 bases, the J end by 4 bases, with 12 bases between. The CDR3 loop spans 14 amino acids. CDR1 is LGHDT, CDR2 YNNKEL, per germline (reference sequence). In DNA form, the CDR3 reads TGTGCCAGCAGTCCCAGACTCGGCACCGGGGAGCTGTTTTTT. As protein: CASSPRLGTGELFF.

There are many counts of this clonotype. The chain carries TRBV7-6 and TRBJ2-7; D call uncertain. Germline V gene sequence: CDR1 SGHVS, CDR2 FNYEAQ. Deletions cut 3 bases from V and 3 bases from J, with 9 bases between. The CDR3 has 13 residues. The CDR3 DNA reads TGTGCCAGCAGCTTTGGGGAAGACTACGAGCAGTACTTC. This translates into CASSFGEDYEQYF.

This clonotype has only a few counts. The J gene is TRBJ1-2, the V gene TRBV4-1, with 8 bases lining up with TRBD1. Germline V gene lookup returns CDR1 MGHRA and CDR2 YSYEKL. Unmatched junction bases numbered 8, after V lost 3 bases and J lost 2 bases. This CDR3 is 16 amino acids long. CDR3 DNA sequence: TGCGCCAGCAGCCAGACGCCCAGGGGGCAGAACTATGGCTACACCTTC. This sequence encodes CASSQTPRGQNYGYTF.

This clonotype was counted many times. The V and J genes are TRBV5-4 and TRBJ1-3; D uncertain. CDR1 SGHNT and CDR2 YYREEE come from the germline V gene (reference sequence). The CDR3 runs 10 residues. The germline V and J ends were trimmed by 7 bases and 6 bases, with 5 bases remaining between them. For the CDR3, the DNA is TGTGCCAGCGTAACAAACACCATATATTTT. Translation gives CASVTNTIYF.

As DNA, the CDR3 is TGTGCCAGCAGTTTTTCCCGGGACAGGCTCCTCTATGGCTACACCTTC. Residues: CASSFSRDRLLYGYTF. The rearrangement uses TRBV12-3 or TRBV12-4 and TRBJ1-2, with TRBD1 matching over 8 bases. V shed 3 bases and J 4 bases; nucleotides not matched to a gene: 10. This CDR3 has 16 residues.